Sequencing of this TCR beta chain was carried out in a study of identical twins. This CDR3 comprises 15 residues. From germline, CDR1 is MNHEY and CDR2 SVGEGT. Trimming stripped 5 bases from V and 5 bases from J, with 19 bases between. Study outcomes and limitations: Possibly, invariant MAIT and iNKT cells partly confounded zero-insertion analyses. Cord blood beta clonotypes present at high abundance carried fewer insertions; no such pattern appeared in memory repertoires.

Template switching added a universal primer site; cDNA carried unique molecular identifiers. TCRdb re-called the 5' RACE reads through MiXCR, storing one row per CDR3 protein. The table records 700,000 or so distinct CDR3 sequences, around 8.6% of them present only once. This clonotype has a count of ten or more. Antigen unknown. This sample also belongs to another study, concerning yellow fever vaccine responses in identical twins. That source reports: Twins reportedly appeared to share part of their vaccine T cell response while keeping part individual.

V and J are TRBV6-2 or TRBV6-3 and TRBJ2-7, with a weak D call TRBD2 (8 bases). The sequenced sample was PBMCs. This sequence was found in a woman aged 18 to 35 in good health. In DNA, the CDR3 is TGTGCCAGCAGTAAACCGGGACTAGGGGGCCACGAGCAGTACTTC. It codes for CASSKPGLGGHEQYF.